A selection of T cell receptor beta chains follows, all from one sample in a study of T-cell reconstitution after alpha-beta-depleted transplantation in children. TCRdb independently ran MiXCR on the PCR reads; one entry per CDR3 protein. The repertoire consists of about 240,000 distinct CDR3 sequences, with roughly a quarter occurring once and the leading ten covering roughly 2.6%. The sequencing used PBMCs, collected before TCRalphabeta/CD19-depleted stem cell transplant. These receptors originate from a girl aged 2-10 years with Fanconi anemia, due to receive a stem cell transplant. CDR3s include the opening cysteine and the closing phenylalanine or tryptophan. Fields, in order: D gene, J gene, V gene, clone size, CDR3 protein, CDR3 DNA. The D gene is left open where the match is weak. Only part of the rows carry a size: once, few, many, or a class if the clone is expanded.

D: -; J: TRBJ2-3; V: TRBV23-1; size: -; CDR3: CAVGFTDTQYF; DNA: TGCGCCGTAGGGTTTACAGATACGCAGTATTTT
D: -; J: TRBJ2-7; V: TRBV12-3/TRBV12-4; size: many; CDR3: CASSLTYEQYF; DNA: TGTGCCAGCAGTTTGACCTACGAGCAGTACTTC
D: TRBD2; J: TRBJ2-3; V: TRBV9; size: -; CDR3: CASSSRAGKSSTDTQYF; DNA: TGTGCCAGCAGCTCCCGAGCGGGAAAATCTAGCACAGATACGCAGTATTTT
D: -; J: TRBJ2-7; V: TRBV4-2; size: many; CDR3: CASSQDPPTTVSYEQYF; DNA: TGTGCCAGCAGCCAAGATCCCCCTACGACTGTCTCCTACGAGCAGTACTTC
D: TRBD2; J: TRBJ2-1; V: TRBV5-1; size: once; CDR3: CASSLISGGQFPSEQFF; DNA: TGCGCCAGCAGCTTAATTAGCGGGGGTCAATTTCCTTCTGAGCAGTTCTTC
D: -; J: TRBJ2-3; V: TRBV7-9; size: many; CDR3: CASSTGNLLERDTQYF; DNA: TGTGCCAGCAGCACCGGGAACCTACTAGAGAGAGATACGCAGTATTTT
D: -; J: TRBJ2-5; V: TRBV2; size: -; CDR3: CASSELGMGKETQYF; DNA: TGTGCCAGCAGTGAATTAGGGATGGGAAAAGAGACCCAGTACTTC
D: -; J: TRBJ2-1; V: TRBV10-3; size: many; CDR3: CAISVLGGGNNEQFF; DNA: TGTGCCATCAGTGTTCTAGGAGGGGGGAACAATGAGCAGTTCTTC
D: -; J: TRBJ1-1; V: TRBV7-3; size: -; CDR3: CASSVTGQGGLNTEAFF; DNA: TGTGCCAGCAGCGTTACGGGACAAGGTGGATTGAACACTGAAGCTTTCTTT
D: -; J: TRBJ2-7; V: TRBV29-1; size: few; CDR3: CSVAAGRFYEQYF; DNA: TGCAGCGTTGCGGCAGGCCGCTTCTACGAGCAGTACTTC
D: TRBD2; J: TRBJ2-1; V: TRBV2; size: -; CDR3: CASSEMGLALYNEQFF; DNA: TGTGCCAGCAGTGAAATGGGACTAGCTCTATACAATGAGCAGTTCTTC
D: -; J: TRBJ2-1; V: TRBV20-1; size: many; CDR3: CSARARRFNEQFF; DNA: TGCAGTGCTAGAGCTAGGAGGTTCAATGAGCAGTTCTTC
D: -; J: TRBJ2-1; V: TRBV12-3/TRBV12-4; size: many; CDR3: CASSHPLAVSYNEQFF; DNA: TGTGCCAGCAGCCACCCCCTCGCGGTCTCCTACAATGAGCAGTTCTTC
D: TRBD2; J: TRBJ2-7; V: TRBV28; size: -; CDR3: CASSFGGSAYEQYF; DNA: TGTGCCAGCAGTTTCGGCGGGAGTGCCTACGAGCAGTACTTC
D: TRBD2; J: TRBJ2-1; V: TRBV29-1; size: -; CDR3: CSVGTSGSGSYNEQFF; DNA: TGCAGCGTGGGGACTAGCGGGAGCGGCTCCTACAATGAGCAGTTCTTC
D: -; J: TRBJ1-4; V: TRBV28; size: -; CDR3: CASSRRPEKLFF; DNA: TGTGCCAGCAGTCGTCGCCCTGAAAAACTGTTTTTT
D: -; J: TRBJ2-3; V: TRBV28; size: -; CDR3: CASSFPRQGGFSTDTQYF; DNA: TGTGCCAGCAGTTTTCCAAGACAGGGAGGATTCAGCACAGATACGCAGTATTTT
D: -; J: TRBJ1-2; V: TRBV4-2; size: -; CDR3: CASSQDWKGGEGYTF; DNA: TGTGCCAGCAGCCAAGATTGGAAAGGCGGGGAGGGCTACACCTTC
D: -; J: TRBJ1-2; V: TRBV20-1; size: -; CDR3: CSASLRVAGYTF; DNA: TGCAGTGCTAGCCTAAGGGTGGCTGGCTACACCTTC
D: -; J: TRBJ2-1; V: TRBV6-7; size: -; CDR3: CAKGGIYNEQFF; DNA: TGTGCTAAAGGGGGGATATACAATGAGCAGTTCTTC
D: -; J: TRBJ2-3; V: TRBV20-1; size: -; CDR3: CSGHSSTDTQYF; DNA: TGCAGTGGTCACTCCAGCACAGATACGCAGTATTTT
D: TRBD1; J: TRBJ2-5; V: TRBV24-1; size: many; CDR3: CATSDATGLETQYF; DNA: TGTGCCACCAGTGATGCGACAGGGCTGGAGACCCAGTACTTC
D: -; J: TRBJ2-1; V: TRBV28; size: -; CDR3: CASSWRIGKAQQFF; DNA: TGTGCCAGCAGTTGGAGGATTGGAAAGGCCCAGCAGTTCTTC
D: -; J: TRBJ2-3; V: TRBV29-1; size: many; CDR3: CSSLGGTSTDTQYF; DNA: TGCAGCTCCCTGGGGGGCACTAGCACAGATACGCAGTATTTT
D: -; J: TRBJ1-5; V: TRBV29-1; size: many; CDR3: CSVTTGFNQPQHF; DNA: TGCAGCGTCACGACAGGATTCAATCAGCCCCAGCATTTT
D: TRBD1; J: TRBJ1-2; V: TRBV15; size: -; CDR3: CATSRDGRQGSYGYTF; DNA: TGTGCCACCAGCAGAGATGGGCGACAGGGGAGCTATGGCTACACCTTC
D: -; J: TRBJ2-7; V: TRBV6-5; size: -; CDR3: CASSYSSEDYEQYF; DNA: TGTGCCAGCAGTTACTCGAGTGAGGACTACGAGCAGTACTTC
D: TRBD1; J: TRBJ2-3; V: TRBV24-1; size: -; CDR3: CATSDPGTGADTQYF; DNA: TGTGCCACCAGTGACCCCGGGACAGGGGCAGATACGCAGTATTTT
D: -; J: TRBJ2-7; V: TRBV20-1; size: many; CDR3: CSAGWRAYEQYF; DNA: TGCAGTGCTGGATGGAGGGCCTACGAGCAGTACTTC
D: TRBD2; J: TRBJ2-7; V: TRBV29-1; size: -; CDR3: CSVNSGRPHEQYF; DNA: TGCAGCGTTAATAGCGGGAGGCCCCACGAGCAGTACTTC
D: -; J: TRBJ2-4; V: TRBV15; size: many; CDR3: CATSRVVGGSIQYF; DNA: TGTGCCACCAGCAGAGTCGTGGGGGGAAGCATTCAGTACTTC
D: TRBD2; J: TRBJ2-1; V: TRBV6-5; size: many; CDR3: CASSGLAGGRNEQFF; DNA: TGTGCCAGCAGCGGACTAGCGGGGGGGAGAAATGAGCAGTTCTTC
D: TRBD2; J: TRBJ2-1; V: TRBV15; size: -; CDR3: CATSRGFLADSYNEQFF; DNA: TGTGCCACCAGCAGAGGTTTTCTAGCGGACTCCTACAATGAGCAGTTCTTC
D: -; J: TRBJ1-2; V: TRBV5-6; size: -; CDR3: CASSLSRSNYGYTF; DNA: TGTGCCAGCAGCTTGTCCAGGTCTAACTATGGCTACACCTTC
D: -; J: TRBJ2-1; V: TRBV6-1; size: once; CDR3: CASMGYPSYNEQFF; DNA: TGTGCCAGCATGGGCTACCCCTCCTACAATGAGCAGTTCTTC
D: -; J: TRBJ2-2; V: TRBV30; size: -; CDR3: CAWSRSLTGELFF; DNA: TGTGCCTGGAGTCGCAGCCTCACCGGGGAGCTGTTTTTT
D: TRBD2; J: TRBJ2-5; V: TRBV7-8; size: few; CDR3: CASSPWTSGGVLQETQYF; DNA: TGTGCCAGCAGCCCGTGGACTAGCGGGGGCGTACTCCAAGAGACCCAGTACTTC